This T cell receptor beta chain was identified during a study of cytomegalovirus exposure and HLA in healthy donors. Germline lookup yields CDR1 SGHNT and CDR2 YYREEE (reference sequence). The CDR3 covers 13 residues. The germline V and J ends were trimmed by 2 bases and 3 bases, with 6 bases remaining between them. Both 60 Vbeta primers and 13 Jbeta primers went into the PCR. TCRdb keeps only in-frame clones here, not all; method: immunoSEQ multiplex PCR. Of 50,000 or so clones in the sample, approximately 80% were seen once. The sample was PBMCs. This TCR was sampled from a female donor in good health and CMV-seronegative. The chain links TRBV5-4 to TRBJ1-3; D is unresolved. The CDR3 spells CASSFGSGNTIYF. CDR3 nucleotides: TGTGCCAGCAGCTTCGGGAGTGGAAACACCATATATTTT.